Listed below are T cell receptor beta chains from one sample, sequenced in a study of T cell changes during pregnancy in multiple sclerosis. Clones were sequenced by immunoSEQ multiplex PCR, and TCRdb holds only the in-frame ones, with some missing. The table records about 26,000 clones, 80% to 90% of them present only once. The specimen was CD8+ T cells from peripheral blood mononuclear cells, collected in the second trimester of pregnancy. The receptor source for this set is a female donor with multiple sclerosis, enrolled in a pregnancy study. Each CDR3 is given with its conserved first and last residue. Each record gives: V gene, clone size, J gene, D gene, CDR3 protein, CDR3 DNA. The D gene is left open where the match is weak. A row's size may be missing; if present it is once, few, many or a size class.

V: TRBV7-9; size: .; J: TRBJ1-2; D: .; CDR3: CASSSSTGVNYGYTF; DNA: TGTGCCAGCAGCTCATCGACAGGCGTTAACTATGGCTACACCTTC
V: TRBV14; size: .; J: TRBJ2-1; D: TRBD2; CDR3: CASSLTTSGRAWPEQFF; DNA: TGTGCCAGCAGCCTGACGACTAGCGGGAGGGCCTGGCCTGAGCAGTTCTTC
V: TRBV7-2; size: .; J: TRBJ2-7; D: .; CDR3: CASSLAQGHYEQYF; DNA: TGTGCCAGCAGCTTAGCGCAGGGACACTACGAGCAGTACTTC
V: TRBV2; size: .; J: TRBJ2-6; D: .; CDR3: CASSEGSSGANVLTF; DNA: TGTGCCAGCAGTGAGGGCAGCTCTGGGGCCAACGTCCTGACTTTC
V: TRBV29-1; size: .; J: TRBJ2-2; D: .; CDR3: CSGKGWRGTGELFF; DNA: TGCAGCGGGAAGGGGTGGAGGGGCACCGGGGAGCTGTTTTTT
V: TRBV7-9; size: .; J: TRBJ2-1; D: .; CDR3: CASSWTVNEQFF; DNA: TGTGCCAGCAGCTGGACAGTTAATGAGCAGTTCTTC
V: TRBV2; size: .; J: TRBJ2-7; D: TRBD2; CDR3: CASSAGGRAIGEQYF; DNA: TGTGCCAGCAGTGCAGGCGGGAGGGCCATAGGAGAGCAGTACTTC
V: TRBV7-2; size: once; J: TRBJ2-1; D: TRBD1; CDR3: CASRLKQGASYNEQFF; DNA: TGTGCCAGCAGACTTAAACAGGGGGCGTCCTACAATGAGCAGTTCTTC
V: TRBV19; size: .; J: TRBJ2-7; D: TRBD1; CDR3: CASPGQGAYEQYF; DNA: TGTGCCAGTCCGGGACAGGGGGCCTACGAGCAGTACTTC
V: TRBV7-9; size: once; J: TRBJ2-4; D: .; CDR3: CASSLGWQSKNIQYF; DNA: TGTGCCAGCAGCTTAGGCTGGCAGTCAAAAAACATTCAGTACTTC
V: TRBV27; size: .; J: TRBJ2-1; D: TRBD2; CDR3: CASREIAGARNEQFF; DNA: TGTGCCAGCAGAGAGATAGCGGGAGCCCGAAATGAGCAGTTCTTC